Listed below are T cell receptor beta chains from one sample, sequenced in a study of T-cell reconstitution after alpha-beta-depleted transplantation in children. Each CDR3 protein gets one entry after TCRdb re-called the PCR reads with MiXCR. The table shows over 150,000 distinct CDR3 sequences, with roughly 7% occurring only once. Sequencing used PBMCs, obtained before TCRalphabeta/CD19-depleted stem cell transplant. The source of these receptors is a boy aged 2 to 9 with acute lymphoblastic leukemia, due to receive a stem cell transplant. Each CDR3 is given with its conserved first and last residue. D genes are given only for firm matches. A row's size may be missing; if present it is once, few, many or a size class.

length: 15; D: TRBD1; size: NA; V: TRBV20-1; J: TRBJ1-2; DNA: TGCAGTGCTAGGAACCTCGGGGGACAGAGATATGGCTACACCTTC; CDR3: CSARNLGGQRYGYTF
length: 12; D: TRBD1; size: many; V: TRBV20-1; J: TRBJ2-7; DNA: TGCAGTGCTAGCGGGACAGGGAATAAGCAGTACTTC; CDR3: CSASGTGNKQYF
length: 11; D: NA; size: many; V: TRBV28; J: TRBJ1-2; DNA: TGTGCCAGCAGTTTTCTAGGTGGCTACACCTTC; CDR3: CASSFLGGYTF
length: 12; D: NA; size: NA; V: TRBV29-1; J: TRBJ1-2; DNA: TGCAGCACGGGGACATCCGCTAATGGCTACACCTTC; CDR3: CSTGTSANGYTF
length: 15; D: NA; size: NA; V: TRBV4-3; J: TRBJ2-7; DNA: TGCGCCAGCAGCCAAGATAGGGGTAGGTTAAGCGAGCAGTACTTC; CDR3: CASSQDRGRLSEQYF
length: 13; D: NA; size: many; V: TRBV12-3/TRBV12-4; J: TRBJ2-7; DNA: TGTGCCAGCAGTTTACAGCTTCTATACGAGCAGTACTTC; CDR3: CASSLQLLYEQYF
length: 15; D: NA; size: many; V: TRBV24-1; J: TRBJ2-7; DNA: TGTGCCACCAGTGACTTAGACGGCTATCCTAACGAGCAGTACTTC; CDR3: CATSDLDGYPNEQYF
length: 13; D: NA; size: many; V: TRBV20-1; J: TRBJ1-5; DNA: TGCAGTGCCCCCCAGGGTACTCGGCAGCCCCAGCATTTT; CDR3: CSAPQGTRQPQHF
length: 15; D: NA; size: few; V: TRBV11-2; J: TRBJ2-6; DNA: TGTGCCAGCAGCCCGCGGGGTCGTGGGGCCAACGTCCTGACTTTC; CDR3: CASSPRGRGANVLTF
length: 13; D: NA; size: few; V: TRBV2; J: TRBJ1-1; DNA: TGTGCCAGCTTTGAGGAGGGTAACACTGAAGCTTTCTTT; CDR3: CASFEEGNTEAFF
length: 14; D: NA; size: many; V: TRBV10-2; J: TRBJ2-7; DNA: TGCGCCAGCAGTGAGTCGTACGCCGCGTACGAGCAGTACTTC; CDR3: CASSESYAAYEQYF
length: 20; D: TRBD2; size: few; V: TRBV6-2/TRBV6-3; J: TRBJ2-1; DNA: TGTGCCAGCAGATACTCGAGGGTCTCTAGCGGGAGGGGAGGATACAATGAGCAGTTCTTC; CDR3: CASRYSRVSSGRGGYNEQFF
length: 13; D: TRBD1; size: many; V: TRBV29-1; J: TRBJ1-2; DNA: TGCAGCGTTGATGAGGACAGGGTAGAGGGCTACACCTTC; CDR3: CSVDEDRVEGYTF
length: 12; D: NA; size: NA; V: TRBV6-4; J: TRBJ2-1; DNA: TGTGCCAGCAGGCCCGGGAACAATGAGCAGTTCTTC; CDR3: CASRPGNNEQFF
length: 13; D: NA; size: NA; V: TRBV3-1; J: TRBJ1-1; DNA: TGTGCCAGCAGCCGTCAGATGAACACTGAAGCTTTCTTT; CDR3: CASSRQMNTEAFF
length: 19; D: TRBD1; size: many; V: TRBV15; J: TRBJ1-3; DNA: TGTGCCACCAGCAGAGATCGGGGGACAGTACTCCAGTTTGGAAACACCATATATTTT; CDR3: CATSRDRGTVLQFGNTIYF
length: 12; D: TRBD2; size: many; V: TRBV20-1; J: TRBJ2-1; DNA: TGCAGTGCGCCGACTAGCGGGAATGAGCAGTTCTTC; CDR3: CSAPTSGNEQFF
length: 16; D: TRBD2; size: NA; V: TRBV5-1; J: TRBJ2-3; DNA: TGCGCCAGCAGCTTAATCGGTCGACTAGCAGGGGATACGCAGTATTTT; CDR3: CASSLIGRLAGDTQYF
length: 16; D: NA; size: many; V: TRBV28; J: TRBJ2-1; DNA: TGTGCCAGCACCCTACTAGGGGGGCCCTCCTACAATGAGCAGTTCTTC; CDR3: CASTLLGGPSYNEQFF
length: 15; D: NA; size: NA; V: TRBV5-4; J: TRBJ2-3; DNA: TGTGCCAGCAGCTTTTCGGACTACCACACAGATACGCAGTATTTT; CDR3: CASSFSDYHTDTQYF
length: 14; D: TRBD1; size: few; V: TRBV7-2; J: TRBJ2-7; DNA: TGTGCCAGCAGCCTACAGGGGGCGCGCTACGAGCAGTACTTC; CDR3: CASSLQGARYEQYF
length: 17; D: NA; size: many; V: TRBV20-1; J: TRBJ2-6; DNA: TGCAGTGCTCCCCCGAGGCAAGGGGCTTTGGGGGCCAACGTCCTGACTTTC; CDR3: CSAPPRQGALGANVLTF
length: 15; D: NA; size: NA; V: TRBV12-3/TRBV12-4; J: TRBJ2-1; DNA: TGTGCCAGCAGTTTCCGGCCGGCCGGGGGCAATGAGCAGTTCTTC; CDR3: CASSFRPAGGNEQFF
length: 15; D: NA; size: many; V: TRBV5-1; J: TRBJ2-3; DNA: TGCGCCAGCAGCCTAGACGGAACTAGCACAGATACGCAGTATTTT; CDR3: CASSLDGTSTDTQYF
length: 14; D: NA; size: many; V: TRBV3-2; J: TRBJ2-2; DNA: TGTGCCAGCAGCCAAGTTTCAATCACCGGGGAGCTGTTTTTT; CDR3: CASSQVSITGELFF
length: 13; D: TRBD2; size: NA; V: TRBV10-2; J: TRBJ2-5; DNA: TGCGCCAGCAGGGCGGGGGGGCAAGAGACCCAGTACTTC; CDR3: CASRAGGQETQYF
length: 13; D: NA; size: many; V: TRBV20-1; J: TRBJ2-7; DNA: TGCAGTGCTAGAGATATGGATTCTACGCCGCAGTACTTC; CDR3: CSARDMDSTPQYF
length: 17; D: NA; size: many; V: TRBV7-8; J: TRBJ1-5; DNA: TGTGCCAGCAGTCGAATTCTCGGAGGGATTAACAATCAGCCCCAGCATTTT; CDR3: CASSRILGGINNQPQHF
length: 19; D: TRBD2; size: NA; V: TRBV3-1; J: TRBJ2-3; DNA: TGTGCCAGCAGCCAAGTCCAGGCCGGGGTAGCGGGATACACAGATACGCAGTATTTT; CDR3: CASSQVQAGVAGYTDTQYF
length: 11; D: TRBD1; size: few; V: TRBV10-3; J: TRBJ2-5; DNA: TGTGCCATCAAACAGGGGGAGACCCAGTACTTC; CDR3: CAIKQGETQYF
length: 14; D: TRBD2; size: NA; V: TRBV7-6; J: TRBJ2-7; DNA: TGTGCCAGCAGCCCCGGCGGGGGGTGGCACGAGCAGTACTTC; CDR3: CASSPGGGWHEQYF
length: 15; D: NA; size: NA; V: TRBV7-9; J: TRBJ2-1; DNA: TGTGCCAGCAGCATATTAGCGGACCCCCACAATGAGCAGTTCTTC; CDR3: CASSILADPHNEQFF
length: 13; D: NA; size: few; V: TRBV7-2; J: TRBJ1-6; DNA: TGTGCCAGCAGCCAGATTTATAATTCACCCCTCCACTTT; CDR3: CASSQIYNSPLHF
length: 13; D: TRBD1; size: many; V: TRBV20-1; J: TRBJ2-2; DNA: TGCAGTTTGACAGGGGGTAGCACCGGGGAGCTGTTTTTT; CDR3: CSLTGGSTGELFF
length: 18; D: TRBD2; size: many; V: TRBV7-2; J: TRBJ2-4; DNA: TGTGCCAGCAGACGGACTAGCGGGGCGACTCTAGCCAAAAACATTCAGTACTTC; CDR3: CASRRTSGATLAKNIQYF
length: 15; D: NA; size: few; V: TRBV12-3/TRBV12-4; J: TRBJ2-3; DNA: TGTGCCAGCAGTTCCCCTCCGGGGACCACAGATACGCAGTATTTT; CDR3: CASSSPPGTTDTQYF